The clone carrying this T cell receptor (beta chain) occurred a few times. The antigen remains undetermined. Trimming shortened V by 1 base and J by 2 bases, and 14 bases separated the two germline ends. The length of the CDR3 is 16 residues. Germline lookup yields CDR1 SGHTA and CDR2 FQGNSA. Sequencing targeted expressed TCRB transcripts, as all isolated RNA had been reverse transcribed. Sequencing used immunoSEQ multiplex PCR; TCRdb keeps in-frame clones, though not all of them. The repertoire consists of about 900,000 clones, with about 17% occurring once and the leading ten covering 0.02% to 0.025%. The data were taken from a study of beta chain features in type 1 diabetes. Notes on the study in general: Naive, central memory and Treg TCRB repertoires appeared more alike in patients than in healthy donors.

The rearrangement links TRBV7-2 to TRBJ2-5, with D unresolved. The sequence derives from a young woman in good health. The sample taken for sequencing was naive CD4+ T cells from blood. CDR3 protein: CASSLVPDLIQETQYF. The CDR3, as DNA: TGTGCCAGCAGCTTAGTACCCGACTTAATTCAAGAGACCCAGTACTTC.